These 28 T cell receptor beta chains share one sample of origin, sequenced in a study of cytomegalovirus exposure and HLA in healthy donors (dated by TCRdb to between 2016 and 2019). The library was built by means of the immunoSEQ multiplex PCR assay. For the multiplex PCR, a mixture combining 60 forward primers for TCR Vbeta segments and 13 reverse primers for TCR Jbeta segments was used. Here the immuneACCESS table is served through TCRdb, limited to in-frame sequences with V and J called. Missing clones are a known gap in these copies; in checked studies unresolved V genes cover under half, and the rest lacks a known reason. The sample yields more than 100,000 clones; around three quarters were counted once. In total, the top ten clones hold approximately 2.5% of the sample. The material sequenced was PBMCs. Every receptor here comes from a woman aged 40 to 50 in good health and CMV-seropositive.

This sequence joins TRBV6-4 and TRBJ2-1, with TRBD2 as a possible D gene (5 bases). The germline V and J ends were trimmed by 0 bases and 2 bases, with 11 bases remaining between them. CDR1 is MRHNA and CDR2 is SNTAGT in the germline V gene. This CDR3 has 16 residues. This chain's CDR3 is CASSDSKRDPYNEQFF. Written as DNA, the CDR3 is TGTGCCAGCAGTGACTCGAAACGGGATCCCTACAATGAGCAGTTCTTC.

The chain is built from TRBV2 and TRBJ2-3; D may be TRBD2 (6 bases). The V end lost 4 bases, the J end lost 9 bases, and 11 bases lay between the germline ends. CDR1 is SNHLY and CDR2 is FYNNEI in the germline V gene. This CDR3 contains 12 residues. The CDR3 DNA follows: TGTGCCAGCAGTGTGGAGGGATACACGCAGTATTTT. Encoded protein: CASSVEGYTQYF.

V and J are TRBV29-1 and TRBJ2-1; D remains unclear. The CDR3 is 12 amino acids. The V gene's germline CDR1 is SQVTM and CDR2 ANQGSEA. With 3 bases removed from V and 2 bases from J, the gap between germline ends came to 5 bases. CDR3 DNA sequence: TGCAGCGTTGACGAGGCCTACAATGAGCAGTTCTTC. The encoded protein is CSVDEAYNEQFF.

The gene calls are TRBV6-5 and TRBJ2-5, with 10 bases identical to TRBD2. The trim removed 4 bases at V and 4 bases at J, leaving 6 bases unmatched. The CDR3 is made up of 15 amino acids. CDR1 and CDR2 from the germline V gene are MNHEY and SVGAGI. The CDR3 DNA reads as TGTGCCAGCAGTTTAACAGCGGGGGGGCGAGAGACCCAGTACTTC. As protein: CASSLTAGGRETQYF.

This clone was counted a few times. The chain has TRBV2 and TRBJ1-5; TRBD1 matches 8 bases. CDR1 and CDR2 from the germline V gene are SNHLY and FYNNEI. The CDR3 contains 13 residues. Trimming took 6 bases from V and 7 from J; bases not matched to a gene: 5. The CDR3 DNA follows: TGTGCCAGCAGAAAGACAGGGGACCAGCCCCAGCATTTT. It encodes CASRKTGDQPQHF. The full variable domain, completed using reference TRBV2 and TRBJ1-5, is EPEVTQTPSHQVTQMGQEVILRCVPISNHLYFYWYRQILGQKVEFLVSFYNNEISEKSEIFDDQFSVERPDGSNFTLKIRSTKLEDSAMYFCASRKTGDQPQHFGDGTRLSIL.

The chain joins TRBV15 to TRBJ2-3, with D maybe TRBD1 (5 bases). V was cut by 1 base and J by 2 bases, with 16 bases left in between. The CDR3 length is 17 residues. CDR1 LNHNV and CDR2 YYDKDF come from the germline V gene (reference sequence). This CDR3 is CATSRGIAGIFTDTQYF. The DNA of the CDR3 is TGTGCCACCAGCAGAGGAATCGCAGGGATCTTCACAGATACGCAGTATTTT.

The CDR3 coding sequence is TGTGCCAGCAGTGCAAGTGGACAGGGGAGTTTAACAGATACGCAGTATTTT. It encodes CASSASGQGSLTDTQYF. The chain uses TRBV25-1 and TRBJ2-3; 9 bases fit TRBD1. The CDR3 has 17 residues. Trimming removed 4 bases from V and 3 bases from J; junction bases left unmatched: 11. Germline V CDR1 and CDR2: MGHDK, SYGVNS.

The chain links TRBV23-1 to TRBJ2-5; 13 bases map to TRBD2. TRBV23-1 is flagged as an ORF with uncertain function. The CDR3 has 15 residues. Unmatched junction bases numbered 5, after V lost 4 bases and J lost 6 bases. CDR3 nucleotides: TGCGCCAGCAGTCGCGGACTAGCGGGGGTAAAGACCCAGTACTTC. This encodes CASSRGLAGVKTQYF.

This rearrangement joins TRBV27 to TRBJ1-5; D is ambiguous. This CDR3 contains 15 residues. From germline, CDR1 is MNHEY and CDR2 SMNVEV (reference sequence). Trimming cost V 3 bases and J 5 bases, with 14 bases left between them. The chain's CDR3 is CASSLNREPHQPQHF. The CDR3 DNA sequence: TGTGCCAGCAGTTTGAATCGGGAGCCTCATCAGCCCCAGCATTTT.

This clone was recorded only once. The chain carries TRBV5-5 and TRBJ2-7, with D perhaps matching TRBD1 (5 bases). Looked up from germline, CDR1 is SGHKS and CDR2 is YYEKEE (reference sequence). V was clipped by 4 bases and J by 2 bases, with 13 bases between them. The CDR3 consists of 14 residues. CDR3 coding DNA: TGTGCCAGCAGCCATGGTGCAGGGACCTACGAGCAGTACTTC. Protein sequence: CASSHGAGTYEQYF.

The chain recombines TRBV5-1 with TRBJ2-7, with 10 bases matching TRBD1. This CDR3 comprises 14 residues. V shed 6 bases and J 5 bases; nucleotides not matched to a gene: 8. The V gene's germline CDR1 is SGHRS and CDR2 YFSETQ. The CDR3 DNA is TGCGCCAGCAAAATGGGGACAGGGGCCCACGAGCAGTACTTC. Its protein is CASKMGTGAHEQYF.

The chain links TRBV6-5 to TRBJ2-3; 9 nucleotides line up with TRBD1. V was clipped by 2 bases and J by 6 bases; unmatched bases: 0. This CDR3 has 13 residues. The V gene's germline CDR1 is MNHEY and CDR2 SVGAGI. The CDR3 here is CASSYGTGDTQYF. The CDR3 region has the DNA TGTGCCAGCAGTTACGGGACAGGGGATACGCAGTATTTT.

This clone was observed a handful of times. The chain recombines TRBV4-2 with TRBJ1-4, with TRBD1 matching over 9 bases. V was clipped by 4 bases and J by 8 bases; unmatched bases: 5. Looked up from germline, CDR1 is LGHNA and CDR2 is YNFKEQ. The length of the CDR3 is 14 residues. The CDR3 region is CASSRGQGSEKLFF. In nucleotides, the CDR3 is TGTGCCAGCAGCCGCGGACAGGGGTCCGAAAAACTGTTTTTT.

The chain joins TRBV6-1 to TRBJ2-1, with D possibly matching TRBD1 (6 bases). The CDR3 consists of 14 residues. Germline V CDR1 and CDR2: MNHNS, SASEGT. The V end was cut by 7 bases, the J end by 9 bases, with 19 bases between. The CDR3 is CASTLPRQAGEQFF. The CDR3 coding sequence is TGTGCCAGCACCCTCCCAAGACAGGCTGGTGAGCAGTTCTTC.

This clone has only a few counts. V is TRBV5-1 and J is TRBJ2-6, with a tentative D call TRBD1 (6 bases). This CDR3 has 15 residues. Germline V lookup: CDR1 SGHRS, CDR2 YFSETQ. V was cut by 3 bases and J by 2 bases, with 9 bases left in between. The CDR3, as DNA: TGCGCCAGCAGCTATGACAGGCCTGGGGCCAACGTCCTGACTTTC. Translating gives CASSYDRPGANVLTF.

This chain links TRBV5-8 with TRBJ2-3; no firm D call. The V and J ends lost 2 bases and 2 bases respectively, with 15 bases between them. This CDR3 spans 16 amino acids. Germline V gives CDR1 SGHTS, CDR2 YDEGEE. Here the CDR3 reads CASSFLATLYTDTQYF. The CDR3 DNA follows: TGTGCCAGCAGCTTTTTAGCCACCCTATACACAGATACGCAGTATTTT.

J is TRBJ2-3 and V is TRBV5-1; 8 bases agree with TRBD1. The CDR3 is 16 residues long. Germline-derived CDR1 and CDR2 are SGHRS and YFSETQ. J lost 0 bases, V lost 9 bases, and 12 bases had no gene match. CDR3 nucleotides: TGCGCCACTGCGGTGGGGACAGGCTCTAGCACAGATACGCAGTATTTT. Its protein product is CATAVGTGSSTDTQYF.

This chain connects TRBV4-3 to TRBJ2-1; 8 bases fit TRBD2. The CDR3 contains 15 residues. Trimming cost V 0 bases and J 10 bases; bases outside gene matches: 8. Germline loops: CDR1 LGHNA, CDR2 YSLEER. Here the CDR3 DNA reads TGCGCCAGCAGCCAAGATGGGGAACTAGCGGCAGAGCAGTTCTTC. This translates into CASSQDGELAAEQFF.

This sequence joins TRBV19 and TRBJ2-3, with 13 bases that match TRBD2. This CDR3 is built from 17 residues. Germline CDR1 LNHDA, CDR2 SQIVND (reference sequence). The ends lost 1 base at V and 5 bases at J; junction bases unmatched: 6. DNA of the CDR3: TGTGCCAGTAGTATAGGGGGGACTAGCGGGGTTGGAGATACGCAGTATTTT. It yields the protein CASSIGGTSGVGDTQYF.

V is TRBV19 and J is TRBJ1-2; 8 positions agree with TRBD1. The V and J ends lost 5 bases and 2 bases, in that order; junction bases with no gene match: 4. CDR1 is LNHDA, CDR2 SQIVND, per germline (reference sequence). The CDR3 covers 14 residues. The CDR3 nucleotides read TGTGCCAGTAGTCCAGACAGGGGAAACTATGGCTACACCTTC. This encodes CASSPDRGNYGYTF.

The V and J genes are TRBV5-4 and TRBJ1-1, with 11 bases identical to TRBD1. J lost 7 bases, V lost 4 bases, and 6 bases had no gene match. This CDR3 has 14 amino acids. Germline lookup yields CDR1 SGHNT and CDR2 YYREEE (reference sequence). This CDR3 reads CASSLGQGANEAFF. The DNA for the CDR3 is TGTGCCAGCAGCCTCGGACAGGGGGCAAATGAAGCTTTCTTT.

This clone was counted only a few times. The chain combines TRBV19 with TRBJ1-6, with D perhaps matching TRBD1 (6 bases). The length of the CDR3 is 13 residues. V was shortened by 5 bases and J by 7 bases, with 9 bases between the two germline ends. Germline V gene lookup returns CDR1 LNHDA and CDR2 SQIVND (reference sequence). The CDR3 reads CASSSGANSPLHF. CDR3 DNA sequence: TGTGCCAGTAGTTCAGGGGCCAATTCACCCCTCCACTTT.

The chain has TRBV15 and TRBJ1-1; perhaps TRBD1 as D (6 bases). The V end was cut by 3 bases, the J end by 1 base, with 12 bases between. Germline lookup yields CDR1 LNHNV and CDR2 YYDKDF (reference sequence). The CDR3 length is 15 residues. CDR3 residues: CATSSYRAPNTEAFF. In nucleotides, the CDR3 is TGTGCCACCAGCAGTTACAGGGCACCGAACACTGAAGCTTTCTTT.

The chain has TRBV15 and TRBJ1-2; a possible D gene is TRBD1 (6 bases). The ends were cut back, 4 bases at V and 5 bases at J, with 14 bases in the middle. Germline CDR1 LNHNV, CDR2 YYDKDF (reference sequence). The CDR3 is 14 residues long. The CDR3 DNA reads TGTGCCACCAGCAAGGGGGGGGAGAGTTATGGCTACACCTTC. This gives the protein CATSKGGESYGYTF.

The V gene is TRBV5-4, the J gene TRBJ2-2, with 9 nucleotides matching TRBD2. CDR3 length: 17 amino acids. V lost 0 bases to trimming and J lost 4 bases; unmatched junction nucleotides: 7. From germline, CDR1 is SGHNT and CDR2 YYREEE (reference sequence). CDR3 nucleotide sequence: TGTGCCAGCAGCTTGGATGGCGGGGGGGCCTCCACCGGGGAGCTGTTTTTT. This codes for CASSLDGGGASTGELFF. Full variable domain (outside the CDR3, taken from reference TRBV5-4 and TRBJ2-2): ETGVTQSPTHLIKTRGQQVTLRCSSQSGHNTVSWYQQALGQGPQFIFQYYREEENGRGNFPPRFSGLQFPNYSSELNVNALELDDSALYLCASSLDGGGASTGELFFGEGSRLTVL.

The V and J genes are TRBV4-3 and TRBJ1-3; 8 bases fit TRBD1. V was clipped by 4 bases and J by 8 bases; unmatched bases: 10. The CDR3 has 15 amino acids. Germline values: CDR1 LGHNA, CDR2 YSLEER. CDR3 nucleotides: TGCGCCAGCAGCCTTCGACAGGGGTATATGGACACCATATATTTT. Translating gives CASSLRQGYMDTIYF.

The sample holds a few counts of this clone. The chain joins TRBV29-1 to TRBJ1-1; D is unclear. CDR3 length: 12 residues. V lost 7 bases and J 5 bases, leaving 14 bases between the germline ends. The V gene's germline CDR1 is SQVTM and CDR2 ANQGSEA. The CDR3 here is CSAYSGGTEAFF. The CDR3 nucleotides are TGCAGCGCGTACTCCGGAGGGACTGAAGCTTTCTTT.

The chain has TRBV7-2 and TRBJ1-2; TRBD1 matches 12 bases. This CDR3 comprises 14 residues. V lost 5 bases to trimming and J lost 4 bases; unmatched junction nucleotides: 2. Germline CDR1 SGHTA, CDR2 FQGNSA. The CDR3 protein is CASSPGQGAYGYTF. In nucleotides, the CDR3 is TGTGCCAGCAGCCCGGGACAGGGGGCCTATGGCTACACCTTC.